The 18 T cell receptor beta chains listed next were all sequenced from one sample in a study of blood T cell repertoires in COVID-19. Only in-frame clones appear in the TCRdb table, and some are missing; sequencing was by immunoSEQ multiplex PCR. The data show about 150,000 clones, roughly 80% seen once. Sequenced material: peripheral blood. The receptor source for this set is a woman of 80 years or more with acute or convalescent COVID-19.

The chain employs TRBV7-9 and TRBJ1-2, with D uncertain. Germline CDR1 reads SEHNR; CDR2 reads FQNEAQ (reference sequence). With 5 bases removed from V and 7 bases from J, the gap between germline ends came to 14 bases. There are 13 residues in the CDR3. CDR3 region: CASSLLEAGGYTF. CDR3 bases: TGTGCCAGCAGCCTACTTGAGGCTGGTGGCTACACCTTC. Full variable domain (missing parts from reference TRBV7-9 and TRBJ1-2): DTGVSQNPRHKITKRGQNVTFRCDPISEHNRLYWYRQTLGQGPEFLTYFQNEAQLEKSRLLSDRFSAERPKGSFSTLEIQRTEQGDSAMYLCASSLLEAGGYTFGSGTRLTVV.

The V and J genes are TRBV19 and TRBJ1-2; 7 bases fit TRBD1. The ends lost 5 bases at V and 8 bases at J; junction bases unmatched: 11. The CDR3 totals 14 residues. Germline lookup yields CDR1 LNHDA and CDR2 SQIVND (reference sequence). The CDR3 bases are TGTGCCAGTAGTTCGACAGGGAACGTTAGAGGCTACACCTTC. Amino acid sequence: CASSSTGNVRGYTF.

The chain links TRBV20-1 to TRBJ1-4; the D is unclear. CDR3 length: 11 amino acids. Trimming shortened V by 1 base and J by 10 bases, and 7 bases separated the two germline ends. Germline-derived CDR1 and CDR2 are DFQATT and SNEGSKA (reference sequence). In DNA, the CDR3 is TGCAGTGCTAGAGGGGCGGGAAAACTGTTTTTT. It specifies CSARGAGKLFF.

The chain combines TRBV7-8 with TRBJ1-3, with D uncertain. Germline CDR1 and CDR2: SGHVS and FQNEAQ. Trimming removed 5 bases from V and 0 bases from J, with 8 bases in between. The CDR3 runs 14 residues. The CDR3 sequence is CASSPLSSGNTIYF. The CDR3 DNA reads TGTGCCAGCAGCCCCCTGAGCTCTGGAAACACCATATATTTT. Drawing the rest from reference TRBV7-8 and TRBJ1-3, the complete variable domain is GAGVSQSPRYKVAKRGQDVALRCDPISGHVSLFWYQQALGQGPEFLTYFQNEAQLDKSGLPSDRFFAERPEGSVSTLKIQRTQQEDSAVYLCASSPLSSGNTIYFGEGSWLTVV.

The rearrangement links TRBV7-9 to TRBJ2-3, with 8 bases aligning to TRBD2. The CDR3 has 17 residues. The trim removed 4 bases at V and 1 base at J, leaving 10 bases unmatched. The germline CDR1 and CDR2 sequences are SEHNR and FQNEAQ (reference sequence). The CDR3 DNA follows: TGTGCCAGCAGCTCCTTCGGGGGGGGGCTGGGCACAGATACGCAGTATTTT. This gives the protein CASSSFGGGLGTDTQYF.

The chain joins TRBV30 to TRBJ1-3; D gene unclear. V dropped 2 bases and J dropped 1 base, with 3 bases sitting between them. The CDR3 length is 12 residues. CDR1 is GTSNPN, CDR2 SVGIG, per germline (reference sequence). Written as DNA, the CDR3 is TGTGCCTGGAGTCCGTCTGGAAACACCATATATTTT. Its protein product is CAWSPSGNTIYF. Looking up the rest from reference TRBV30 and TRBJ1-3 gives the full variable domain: SQTIHQWPATLVQPVGSPLSLECTVEGTSNPNLYWYRQAAGRGLQLLFYSVGIGQISSEVPQNLSASRPQDRQFILSSKKLLLSDSGFYLCAWSPSGNTIYFGEGSWLTVV.

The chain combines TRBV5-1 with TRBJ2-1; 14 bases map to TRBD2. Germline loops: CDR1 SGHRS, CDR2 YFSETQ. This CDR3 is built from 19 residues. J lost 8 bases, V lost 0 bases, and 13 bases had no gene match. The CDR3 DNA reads TGCGCCAGCAGCTTGGTGGCAAGACCGGGACTAGCGGGAGCCTATGAGCAGTTCTTC. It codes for CASSLVARPGLAGAYEQFF. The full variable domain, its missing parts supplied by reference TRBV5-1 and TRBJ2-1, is KAGVTQTPRYLIKTRGQQVTLSCSPISGHRSVSWYQQTPGQGLQFLFEYFSETQRNKGNFPGRFSGRQFSNSRSEMNVSTLELGDSALYLCASSLVARPGLAGAYEQFFGPGTRLTVL.

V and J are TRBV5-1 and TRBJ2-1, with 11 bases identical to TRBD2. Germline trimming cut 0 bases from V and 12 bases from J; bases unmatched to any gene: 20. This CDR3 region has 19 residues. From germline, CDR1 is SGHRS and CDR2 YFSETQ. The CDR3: CASSLGVGSGRESTTVQFF. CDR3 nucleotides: TGCGCCAGCAGCTTGGGGGTAGGTAGCGGGAGGGAATCAACAACAGTGCAGTTCTTC.

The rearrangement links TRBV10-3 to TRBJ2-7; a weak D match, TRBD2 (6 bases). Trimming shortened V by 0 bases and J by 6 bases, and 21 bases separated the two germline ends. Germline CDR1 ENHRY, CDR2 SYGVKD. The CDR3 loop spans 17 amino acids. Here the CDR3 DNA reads TGTGCCATCAGTGAGTCGAACGCGGGGAGGATGATTCGCGAGCAGTACTTC. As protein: CAISESNAGRMIREQYF.

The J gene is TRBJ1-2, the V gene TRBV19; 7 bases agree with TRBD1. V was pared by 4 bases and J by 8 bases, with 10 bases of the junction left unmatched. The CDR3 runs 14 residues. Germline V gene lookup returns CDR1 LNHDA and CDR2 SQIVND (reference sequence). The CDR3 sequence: CASSRQGVASGYTF. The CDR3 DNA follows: TGTGCCAGTAGTAGACAGGGAGTGGCGAGCGGCTACACCTTC.

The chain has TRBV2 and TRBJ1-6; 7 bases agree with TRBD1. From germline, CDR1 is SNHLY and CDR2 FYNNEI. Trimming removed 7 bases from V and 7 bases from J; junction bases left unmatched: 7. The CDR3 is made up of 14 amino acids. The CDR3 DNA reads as TGTGCCAGCAAAAAAGGGACAGTCAATTCACCCCTCCACTTT. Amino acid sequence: CASKKGTVNSPLHF.

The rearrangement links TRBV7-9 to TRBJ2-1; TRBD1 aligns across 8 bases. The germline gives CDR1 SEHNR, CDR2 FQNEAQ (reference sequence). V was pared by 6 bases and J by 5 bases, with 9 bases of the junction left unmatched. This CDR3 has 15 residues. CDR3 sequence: CASRLTGQANNEQFF. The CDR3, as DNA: TGTGCCAGCAGACTGACGGGACAGGCGAACAATGAGCAGTTCTTC.

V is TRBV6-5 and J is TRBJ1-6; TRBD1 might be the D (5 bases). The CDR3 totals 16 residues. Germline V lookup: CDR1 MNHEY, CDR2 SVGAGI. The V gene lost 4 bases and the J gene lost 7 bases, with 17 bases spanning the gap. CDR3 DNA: TGTGCCAGCAGTTTAGTCGGGAGACAGTCAAATTCACCCCTCCACTTT. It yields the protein CASSLVGRQSNSPLHF.

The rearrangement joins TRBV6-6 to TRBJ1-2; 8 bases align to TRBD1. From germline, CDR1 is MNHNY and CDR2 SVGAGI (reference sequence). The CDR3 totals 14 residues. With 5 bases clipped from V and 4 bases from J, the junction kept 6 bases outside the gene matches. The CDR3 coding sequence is TGTGCCAGCAGTCCCGGGACAGGCGTCTATGGCTACACCTTC. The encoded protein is CASSPGTGVYGYTF.

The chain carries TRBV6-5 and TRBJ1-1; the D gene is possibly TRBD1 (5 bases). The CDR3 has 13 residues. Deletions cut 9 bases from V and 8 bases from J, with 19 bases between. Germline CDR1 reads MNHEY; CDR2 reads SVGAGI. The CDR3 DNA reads TGTGCCAGTCAGGGTACTACAGCTTCCGAAGCTTTCTTT. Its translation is CASQGTTASEAFF.

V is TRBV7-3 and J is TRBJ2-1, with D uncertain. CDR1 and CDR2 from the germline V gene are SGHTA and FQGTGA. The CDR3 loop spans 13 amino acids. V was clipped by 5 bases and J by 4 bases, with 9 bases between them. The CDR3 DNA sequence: TGTGCCAGCAGCACCGCGTCGTACAATGAGCAGTTCTTC. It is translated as CASSTASYNEQFF.

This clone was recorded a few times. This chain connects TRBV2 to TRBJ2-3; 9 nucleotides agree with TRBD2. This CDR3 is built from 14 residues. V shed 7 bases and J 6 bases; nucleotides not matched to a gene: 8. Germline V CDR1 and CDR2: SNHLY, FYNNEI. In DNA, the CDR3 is TGTGCCAGCACCAACCCGGCGGGAGGGGATACGCAGTATTTT. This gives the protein CASTNPAGGDTQYF.

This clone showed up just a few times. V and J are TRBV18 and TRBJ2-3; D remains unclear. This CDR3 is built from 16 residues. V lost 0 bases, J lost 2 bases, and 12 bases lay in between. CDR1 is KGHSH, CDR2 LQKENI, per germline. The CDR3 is CASSPPRLGDTDTQYF. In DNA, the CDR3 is TGTGCCAGCTCACCACCGCGGCTAGGTGACACAGATACGCAGTATTTT.